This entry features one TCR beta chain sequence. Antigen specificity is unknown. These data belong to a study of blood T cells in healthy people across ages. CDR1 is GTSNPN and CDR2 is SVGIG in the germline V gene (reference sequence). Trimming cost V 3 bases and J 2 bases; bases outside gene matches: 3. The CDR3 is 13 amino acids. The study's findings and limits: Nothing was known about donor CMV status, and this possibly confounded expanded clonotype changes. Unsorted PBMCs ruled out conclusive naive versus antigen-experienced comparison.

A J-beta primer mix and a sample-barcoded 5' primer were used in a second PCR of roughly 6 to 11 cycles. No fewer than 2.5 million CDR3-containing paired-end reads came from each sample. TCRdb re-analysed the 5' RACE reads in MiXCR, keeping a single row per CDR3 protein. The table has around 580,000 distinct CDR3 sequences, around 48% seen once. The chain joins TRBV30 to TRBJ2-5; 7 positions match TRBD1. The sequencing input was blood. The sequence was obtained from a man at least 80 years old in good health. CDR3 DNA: TGTGCCTGGAGCCTACAGGGGCAAGAGACCCAGTACTTC. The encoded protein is CAWSLQGQETQYF.